This T cell receptor (beta chain) was found in a study of T cell changes during pregnancy in multiple sclerosis. TCRdb's copy holds only in-frame clones and misses some; the assay was immunoSEQ multiplex PCR. Found here are 50,000 to 60,000 clones, roughly nine tenths of them singletons; the top ten hold roughly 0.76%. This CDR3 contains 14 residues. Germline V gene lookup returns CDR1 SEHNR and CDR2 FQNEAQ (reference sequence). The germline V and J ends were trimmed by 3 bases and 10 bases, with 13 bases remaining between them. Specimen: CD4+ T cells from peripheral blood mononuclear cells, collected in the first trimester of pregnancy. The chain uses TRBV7-9 and TRBJ1-6; perhaps TRBD1 as D (6 bases). This sequence was found in a female donor with multiple sclerosis, enrolled in a pregnancy study. CDR3 in DNA: TGTGCCAGCAGCTTCTCAGGGGATGGCTCACCCCTCCACTTT. The encoded protein is CASSFSGDGSPLHF.